The present T cell receptor (beta chain) was sequenced within a study of T and B cells in COVID-19 patients. TRB was amplified from about 250-500 ng of blood genomic DNA. TRB rearrangements were amplified by multiplex PCR with BIOMED2 TRB-A/B primers. A single record per CDR3 protein comes from TCRdb applying MiXCR to the multiplex PCR reads. Among a few thousand distinct CDR3 sequences listed, about 23% were seen once. The source material was blood. The source is a human donor with active COVID-19.

The table lists this clonotype with a few counts. The chain employs TRBV20-1 and TRBJ2-3; TRBD2 matches 8 bases. The CDR3 length is 17 residues. Germline V gene lookup returns CDR1 DFQATT and CDR2 SNEGSKA (reference sequence). V shed 1 base, J shed 2 bases, and the junction held 11 bases outside the gene matches. CDR3 loop: CSARVGGVGRATDTQYF. The CDR3 DNA is TGCAGTGCTAGAGTTGGTGGGGTCGGGAGGGCCACAGATACGCAGTATTTT.